The 12 T cell receptor beta chains below all came from one sample that was sequenced in a study of PD-1 and CTLA-4 blockade in melanoma. The data were produced by immunoSEQ multiplex PCR, yet TCRdb's version contains in-frame clones alone and is incomplete. Here the sample spans about 21,000 clones, around 88% being singletons. The sequences come from CD8+ T cells from peripheral blood, collected before anti-PD-1 treatment. All receptors come from a human donor with melanoma.

This clone was counted once. The V gene is TRBV6-5, the J gene TRBJ2-1; no clear D gene. The CDR3 loop spans 12 amino acids. The ends were cut back, 2 bases at V and 13 bases at J, with 12 bases in the middle. CDR1 and CDR2 (germline): MNHEY, SVGAGI. The CDR3 sequence: CASSYGSGVQFF. DNA of the CDR3: TGTGCCAGCAGTTACGGGTCGGGTGTACAGTTCTTC.

The chain has TRBV6-5 and TRBJ1-4; D is unresolved. Germline lookup yields CDR1 MNHEY and CDR2 SVGAGI. V was clipped by 6 bases and J by 4 bases, with 15 bases between them. The CDR3 is 15 residues long. The CDR3: CASRLLWKVNEKLFF. CDR3 nucleotides: TGTGCCAGCAGACTCTTGTGGAAAGTTAATGAAAAACTGTTTTTT.

V and J are TRBV24-1 and TRBJ2-3; D is tentatively TRBD1 or TRBD2 (5 bases each). The CDR3 length is 16 residues. Trimming left V 3 bases short and J 1 base short, with 13 bases between. Germline CDR1 KGHDR, CDR2 SFDVKD. CDR3 nucleotides: TGTGCCACCAGTGATATGGGGGTCTCTGGCACAGATACGCAGTATTTT. Translating gives CATSDMGVSGTDTQYF.

The chain links TRBV7-6 to TRBJ2-3; D unresolved. This CDR3 is built from 12 residues. The germline V and J ends were trimmed by 4 bases and 6 bases, with 8 bases remaining between them. CDR1 is SGHVS and CDR2 is FNYEAQ in the germline V gene. This CDR3 is CASSSSWDTQYF. In nucleotides, the CDR3 is TGTGCCAGCAGCTCCAGCTGGGATACGCAGTATTTT. Full variable domain (missing parts from reference TRBV7-6 and TRBJ2-3): GAGVSQSPRYKVTKRGQDVALRCDPISGHVSLYWYRQALGQGPEFLTYFNYEAQQDKSGLPNDRFSAERPEGSISTLTIQRTEQRDSAMYRCASSSSWDTQYFGPGTRLTVL.

The chain uses TRBV5-6 and TRBJ2-7; either TRBD1 or TRBD2 may supply D (5 bases each). Germline loops: CDR1 SGHDT, CDR2 YYEEEE. There are 13 residues in the CDR3. Trimming took off 3 bases at V and 0 bases at J, with 7 bases between the two ends. CDR3: CASSYGTSYEQYF. The CDR3 nucleotides are TGTGCCAGCAGCTACGGGACCTCCTACGAGCAGTACTTC.

The genes are TRBV6-6 and TRBJ2-7; D is unresolved. Germline V CDR1 and CDR2: MNHNY, SVGAGI (reference sequence). With 0 bases removed from V and 4 bases from J, the gap between germline ends came to 10 bases. CDR3 size: 14 residues. The CDR3 loop is CASSYSLPAYEQYF. The CDR3 nucleotides read TGTGCCAGCAGTTACTCCTTACCCGCGTACGAGCAGTACTTC.

The rearrangement uses TRBV30 and TRBJ1-1; D is uncertain. This CDR3 is 12 amino acids long. In germline, CDR1 is GTSNPN, CDR2 SVGIG (reference sequence). V lost 2 bases and J lost 2, with 6 bases in between. CDR3 loop: CAWSLDNTEAFF. CDR3 in DNA: TGTGCCTGGAGTCTTGATAACACTGAAGCTTTCTTT.

J is TRBJ1-1 and V is TRBV30; possible D gene TRBD1, 5 bases. The V end was cut by 4 bases, the J end by 0 bases, with 9 bases between. CDR1 and CDR2 (germline): GTSNPN, SVGIG (reference sequence). The length of the CDR3 is 13 residues. This CDR3 reads CAWTPTVNTEAFF. CDR3 coding DNA: TGTGCCTGGACCCCGACAGTGAACACTGAAGCTTTCTTT. Full variable domain (remainder filled in from reference TRBV30 and TRBJ1-1): SQTIHQWPATLVQPVGSPLSLECTVEGTSNPNLYWYRQAAGRGLQLLFYSVGIGQISSEVPQNLSASRPQDRQFILSSKKLLLSDSGFYLCAWTPTVNTEAFFGQGTRLTVV.

The chain couples TRBV28 to TRBJ2-5; D may be TRBD2 (5 bases). V lost 2 bases, J lost 1 base, and 11 bases lay in between. CDR3 length: 15 amino acids. Per the germline V gene, CDR1 is MDHEN and CDR2 is SYDVKM. The chain's CDR3 is CASSLTRDIQETQYF. CDR3 sequence (DNA): TGTGCCAGCAGTTTAACTAGGGATATCCAAGAGACCCAGTACTTC.

J is TRBJ1-4 and V is TRBV28; tentatively, D is TRBD1 (5 bases). V was pared by 5 bases and J by 3 bases, with 19 bases between. The CDR3 runs 17 residues. Germline loops: CDR1 MDHEN, CDR2 SYDVKM. This chain's CDR3 is CASSLEGLRSANEKLFF. The CDR3 region has the DNA TGTGCCAGCAGTCTGGAGGGACTCCGCTCGGCTAATGAAAAACTGTTTTTT.

V gene TRBV27 combines with J gene TRBJ1-6; weak D call: TRBD1 (5 bases). Germline V gene lookup returns CDR1 MNHEY and CDR2 SMNVEV (reference sequence). CDR3 length equals 15 residues. Trimming cost V 5 bases and J 5 bases, with 13 bases left between them. The CDR3 nucleotides read TGTGCCAGCAGTAGCTGGGACCGGAATAATTCACCCCTCCACTTT. Its translation is CASSSWDRNNSPLHF.

The chain joins TRBV12-3 or TRBV12-4 to TRBJ2-1; D tentatively fits TRBD1 or TRBD2 (5 bases each). Trimming pared 2 bases from V and 9 bases from J, leaving 11 bases between. The CDR3 covers 13 residues. In nucleotides, the CDR3 is TGTGCCAGCAGTTTACGAGGGGCAGGTGAGCAGTTCTTC. Protein product: CASSLRGAGEQFF.